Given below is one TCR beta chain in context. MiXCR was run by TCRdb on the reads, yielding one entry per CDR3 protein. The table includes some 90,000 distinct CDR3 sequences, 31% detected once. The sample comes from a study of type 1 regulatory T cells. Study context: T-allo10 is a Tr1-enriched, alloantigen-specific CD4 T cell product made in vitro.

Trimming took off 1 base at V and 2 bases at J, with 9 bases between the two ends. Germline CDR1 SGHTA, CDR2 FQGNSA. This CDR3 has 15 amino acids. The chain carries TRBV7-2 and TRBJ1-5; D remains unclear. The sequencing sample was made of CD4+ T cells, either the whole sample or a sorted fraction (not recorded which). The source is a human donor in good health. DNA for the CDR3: TGTGCCAGCAGCTTAGACGCGAACGGCAATCAGCCCCAGCATTTT. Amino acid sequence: CASSLDANGNQPQHF.